These 20 T cell receptor beta chains came from one sample sequenced in a study of cytomegalovirus exposure and HLA in healthy donors. In the PCR, 60 Vbeta and 13 Jbeta primers were used. Data came from immunoSEQ multiplex PCR; TCRdb stores just in-frame clones and leaves some out. The sample records around 130,000 clones, 75% to 85% being singletons. Sequenced material: PBMCs. The receptors were gathered from a woman in her thirties or forties in good health and CMV-seropositive.

CDR3 in amino acids: CASSQATGELFF. CDR3 bases: TGTGCCAGCAGCCAAGCTACCGGGGAGCTGTTTTTT. The V and J genes are TRBV4-2 and TRBJ2-2; no clear D. The CDR3 length is 12 residues. Trimming took 1 base from V and 5 from J, leaving 2 bases between them. Germline assignment: CDR1 LGHNA and CDR2 YNFKEQ.

This clone occurred many times. J is TRBJ1-1 and V is TRBV7-2; the match to TRBD1 covers 8 bases. The CDR3 has 14 amino acids. V trimming: 5 bases; J trimming: 2 bases; junction bases outside the gene matches: 4. The germline V gene encodes CDR1 SGHTA and CDR2 FQGNSA. The CDR3 here is CASSAGQANTEAFF. CDR3 sequence (DNA): TGTGCCAGCAGCGCGGGACAGGCCAACACTGAAGCTTTCTTT.

The chain carries TRBV28 and TRBJ1-2; D perhaps matches TRBD1 (6 bases). Trimming left V 5 bases short and J 3 bases short, with 22 bases between. Per the germline V gene, CDR1 is MDHEN and CDR2 is SYDVKM. The CDR3 length is 17 residues. The CDR3: CASSPSLWDTAYYGYTF. DNA of the CDR3: TGTGCCAGCAGTCCCTCTCTCTGGGACACGGCCTACTATGGCTACACCTTC.

CDR3 loop: CASSLTGQGTDTQYF. The CDR3 coding sequence is TGTGCCAGCAGCCTCACGGGACAGGGAACAGATACGCAGTATTTT. The genes are TRBV9 and TRBJ2-3, with 9 bases identical to TRBD1. The CDR3 loop spans 15 amino acids. The germline V gene encodes CDR1 SGDLS and CDR2 YYNGEE. V lost 4 bases to trimming and J lost 3 bases; unmatched junction nucleotides: 6.

V is TRBV6-5 and J is TRBJ2-1, with TRBD2 identical over 16 bases. Trimming removed 9 bases from V and 13 bases from J; junction bases left unmatched: 9. CDR3 length equals 14 residues. Looked up from germline, CDR1 is MNHEY and CDR2 is SVGAGI. CDR3 nucleotide sequence: TGTGCCAGTTCGGGACTAGCGGGGGGGCTGGGTCAGTTCTTC. This gives the protein CASSGLAGGLGQFF.

This clone was observed a few times. V is TRBV4-1 and J is TRBJ2-1; the D gene is possibly TRBD1 (5 bases). Germline V CDR1 and CDR2: MGHRA, YSYEKL. The CDR3 sequence is 16 residues long. V lost 2 bases, J lost 2 bases, and 13 bases lay in between. As DNA, the CDR3 is TGCGCCAGCAGCCAACCGACAGCCTACCCCTACAATGAGCAGTTCTTC. Amino acids: CASSQPTAYPYNEQFF.

The rearrangement links TRBV29-1 to TRBJ2-4; 8 bases match TRBD1. Germline V gene lookup returns CDR1 SQVTM and CDR2 ANQGSEA. V lost 0 bases and J lost 3; bases outside the gene matches: 4. The length of the CDR3 is 15 residues. Here the CDR3 reads CSVEDGQGGKNIQYF. The CDR3 nucleotides read TGCAGCGTTGAAGACGGACAGGGAGGCAAAAACATTCAGTACTTC.

CDR3 DNA: TGTGCCATCAGTCCAGAGCGCGCGGAAAAACTGTTTTTT. This gives the protein CAISPERAEKLFF. The chain recombines TRBV10-3 with TRBJ1-4; the D is unclear. Trimming took 5 bases from V and 8 from J, leaving 12 bases between them. The CDR3 loop spans 13 amino acids. Germline CDR1 reads ENHRY; CDR2 reads SYGVKD.

V usage is TRBV5-6 and J usage is TRBJ2-1, with 13 bases that match TRBD2. Germline V CDR1 and CDR2: SGHDT, YYEEEE. V lost 4 bases, J lost 9 bases, and 10 bases stayed unmatched. The CDR3 runs 16 residues. The DNA of the CDR3 is TGTGCCAGCAGCCCTGGGCCACTAGCGGGAGGGTGTGAGCAGTTCTTC. This gives the protein CASSPGPLAGGCEQFF.

The chain joins TRBV4-1 to TRBJ1-5; the D gene is possibly TRBD1 (6 bases). Germline CDR1 MGHRA, CDR2 YSYEKL. The CDR3 loop spans 19 amino acids. The ends were cut back, 0 bases at V and 2 bases at J, with 20 bases in the middle. The CDR3 reads CASSQDLEVQGLGNQPQHF. The CDR3 bases are TGCGCCAGCAGCCAAGATCTTGAGGTACAGGGATTAGGCAATCAGCCCCAGCATTTT.

The chain uses TRBV10-1 and TRBJ2-7, with TRBD1 matching 10 bases. The CDR3 totals 17 residues. CDR1 is WNHNN, CDR2 SYGVQD, per germline (reference sequence). The ends lost 3 bases at V and 4 bases at J; junction bases unmatched: 12. The CDR3 coding sequence is TGCGCCAGCAGTGAAATTCGGACAGGGGGTACCGATTACGAGCAGTACTTC. Amino acids: CASSEIRTGGTDYEQYF.

This clone was observed a single time. The chain links TRBV4-3 to TRBJ2-7; 8 nucleotides match TRBD1. Trimming at V came to 4 bases and at J to 3 bases, leaving 8 bases not matched to a gene. The CDR3 runs 15 residues. Germline V CDR1 and CDR2: LGHNA, YSLEER. CDR3 region: CASSPYPGTGYEQYF. The CDR3, as DNA: TGCGCCAGCAGCCCATACCCCGGGACAGGCTACGAGCAGTACTTC.

CDR3: CASSCEGNTIYF. CDR3 DNA sequence: TGTGCCAGCAGCTGCGAAGGAAACACCATATATTTT. The genes are TRBV7-4 and TRBJ1-3; D unclear. Germline CDR1 is SGHVT and CDR2 is SQSDAQ. Trimming left V 4 bases short and J 4 bases short, with 5 bases between. This CDR3 is 12 amino acids long.

This clone was found once. The chain couples TRBV4-2 to TRBJ2-7; possible D gene TRBD1, 6 bases. V was shortened by 3 bases and J by 0 bases, with 15 bases between the two germline ends. The CDR3 runs to 16 residues. The V gene's germline CDR1 is LGHNA and CDR2 YNFKEQ. The CDR3 protein is CASSQDWTADSYEQYF. The DNA of the CDR3 is TGTGCCAGCAGCCAGGACTGGACAGCCGACTCCTACGAGCAGTACTTC.

CDR3 bases: TGCGCCAGCAGTGAGTCGTCGGGTCAGGGGTATACCTTC. Its translation is CASSESSGQGYTF. This chain connects TRBV10-2 to TRBJ1-2, with a tentative D call TRBD1 (6 bases). The CDR3 runs to 13 residues. Germline V gene sequence: CDR1 WSHSY, CDR2 SAAADI. Trimming took off 0 bases at V and 14 bases at J, with 16 bases between the two ends.

About this clone itself: The same CDR3 can be traced to other DNA sequences in this sample. CDR3 nucleotides: TGCAGCGTTGATCGGGGAAGGACTGAAGCTTTCTTT. Translated: CSVDRGRTEAFF. The genes are TRBV29-1 and TRBJ1-1; D is unresolved. The length of the CDR3 is 12 residues. In germline, CDR1 is SQVTM, CDR2 ANQGSEA. V was clipped by 3 bases and J by 5 bases, with 10 bases between them.

The chain has TRBV6-6 and TRBJ1-6, with D hard to call. CDR1 and CDR2 (germline): MNHNY, SVGAGI (reference sequence). This CDR3 contains 15 residues. The germline V and J ends were trimmed by 4 bases and 7 bases, with 14 bases remaining between them. The CDR3 bases are TGTGCCAGCAGTTGGAGGGCATCGTTGAATTCACCCCTCCACTTT. It is translated as CASSWRASLNSPLHF.

V and J are TRBV9 and TRBJ2-7; 7 positions agree with TRBD1. CDR3 length: 15 amino acids. Germline assignment: CDR1 SGDLS and CDR2 YYNGEE. J gave up 3 bases and V 2 bases, and 8 bases lay outside the gene matches. CDR3 sequence (DNA): TGTGCCAGCAGCGTCACGCCGGGACAGAACTACGAGCAGTACTTC. This gives the protein CASSVTPGQNYEQYF.

The chain combines TRBV19 with TRBJ1-5, with 11 positions matching TRBD1. The J segment lost 5 bases and the V segment lost 10 bases, leaving 7 bases of the junction unmatched. CDR3 length equals 14 residues. The germline gives CDR1 LNHDA, CDR2 SQIVND (reference sequence). CDR3: CATSWDRGYQPQHF. The CDR3 nucleotides are TGTGCCACATCCTGGGACAGGGGGTATCAGCCCCAGCATTTT.

The chain carries TRBV19 and TRBJ2-5; TRBD1 agrees at 8 bases. Germline V gives CDR1 LNHDA, CDR2 SQIVND (reference sequence). J gave up 1 base and V 8 bases, and 6 bases lay outside the gene matches. The CDR3 length is 14 residues. The CDR3 protein is CASGSQGAQETQYF. CDR3 sequence (DNA): TGTGCCAGTGGCAGCCAGGGGGCCCAAGAGACCCAGTACTTC. Complete variable domain (other parts from reference TRBV19 and TRBJ2-5): DGGITQSPKYLFRKEGQNVTLSCEQNLNHDAMYWYRQDPGQGLRLIYYSQIVNDFQKGDIAEGYSVSREKKESFPLTVTSAQKNPTAFYLCASGSQGAQETQYFGPGTRLLVL.